The subject of this entry is one T cell receptor beta chain. The data were taken from a study of identical twins. The CDR3 is made up of 15 amino acids. Per germline, CDR1 KGHDR and CDR2 SFDVKD. V gave up 4 bases and J gave up 4 bases, with 12 bases separating them. MiXCR was run by TCRdb on the 5' RACE reads, yielding one entry per CDR3 protein. The sample shows 690,000 or so distinct CDR3 sequences, 8.6% of them seen only once. These sequences were also reported in another study, on yellow fever vaccine responses in identical twins.

Source material: PBMCs. This rearrangement joins TRBV24-1 to TRBJ2-2, with D hard to call. The origin of this receptor is a woman aged 18-29 years in good health. The CDR3, as DNA: TGTGCCACCAGTGAAAATCGGTTTTCCACCGGGGAGCTGTTTTTT. It yields the protein CATSENRFSTGELFF.